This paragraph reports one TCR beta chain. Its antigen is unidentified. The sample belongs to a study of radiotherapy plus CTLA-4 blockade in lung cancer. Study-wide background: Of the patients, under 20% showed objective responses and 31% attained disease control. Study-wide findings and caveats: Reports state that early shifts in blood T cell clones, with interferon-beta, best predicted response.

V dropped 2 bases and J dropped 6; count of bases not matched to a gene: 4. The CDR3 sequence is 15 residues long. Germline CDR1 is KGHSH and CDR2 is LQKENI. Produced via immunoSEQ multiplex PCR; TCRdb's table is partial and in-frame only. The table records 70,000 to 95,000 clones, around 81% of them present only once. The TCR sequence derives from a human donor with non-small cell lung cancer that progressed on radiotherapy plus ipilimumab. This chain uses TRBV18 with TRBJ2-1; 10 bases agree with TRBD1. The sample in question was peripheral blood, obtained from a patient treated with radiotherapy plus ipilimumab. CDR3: CASSPGGQGINEQFF. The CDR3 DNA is TGTGCCAGCTCACCAGGGGGACAGGGGATCAATGAGCAGTTCTTC.